Listed here are 18 T cell receptor beta chains from one sample, sequenced in a study of T cells after yellow fever vaccination (dated by TCRdb to the late 2010s). This specimen's treatment or condition label, per the study, means: live attenuated yellow fever vaccine strain. The library was produced with 5' RACE. Sequencer: Illumina NovaSeq 6000. Starting from the raw public reads, TCRdb applied fastp trimming at Q25, assembled clones with MiXCR and retained in-frame beta chains. All rows with the same CDR3 protein become a single entry with the most common DNA and genes. For this sample there are a few hundred thousand distinct CDR3 sequences; about 10% appear just once. The ten top clones hold about 3.7% of the sample. This specimen consisted of CD4+ T cells sorted from PBMCs, obtained 5 days after the yellow fever booster vaccination. These receptor sequences come from a man between 18 and 35 years old who received the YFV17D yellow fever vaccine.

This clonotype has only a few counts. The chain employs TRBV11-1 and TRBJ2-3; D is perhaps TRBD1 (6 bases). V was trimmed by 5 bases and J by 0 bases, leaving 21 bases between them. Germline V CDR1 and CDR2: SGHAT, FQDESV (reference sequence). This CDR3 is built from 18 residues. The CDR3: CASSGGKRQGSSTDTQYF. CDR3 coding DNA: TGTGCCAGCAGCGGAGGAAAACGTCAGGGGTCTAGCACAGATACGCAGTATTTT.

This clonotype occurred many times. V is TRBV12-3 or TRBV12-4 and J is TRBJ2-7; tentatively, D is TRBD2 (6 bases). This CDR3 spans 15 amino acids. The germline V and J ends were trimmed by 1 base and 4 bases, with 14 bases remaining between them. CDR3 residues: CASSLEAGGGYEQYV. The DNA for the CDR3 is TGTGCCAGCAGTTTAGAGGCCGGGGGTGGGTACGAGCAGTACGTC.

At least ten counts were recorded for this clonotype. The chain recombines TRBV5-1 with TRBJ2-5; 10 nucleotides match TRBD2. J was trimmed by 5 bases and V by 1 base; bases with no gene match: 5. CDR1 is SGHRS and CDR2 is YFSETQ in the germline V gene. This CDR3 spans 15 amino acids. DNA of the CDR3: TGCGCCAGCAGCTTGCAGGGGACTAGCGTCGAGACCCAGTACTTC. Translating gives CASSLQGTSVETQYF.

There are many counts of this clonotype. The J gene is TRBJ1-1, the V gene TRBV12-3 or TRBV12-4; D may be TRBD1 (5 bases). The V end lost 7 bases, the J end lost 1 base, and 10 bases lay between the germline ends. This CDR3 contains 13 residues. The CDR3 spells CASTRTGNTEAFF. CDR3 DNA: TGTGCCAGCACTCGTACAGGGAACACTGAAGCTTTCTTT.

This clonotype has at least ten counts. The chain couples TRBV5-1 to TRBJ2-3; TRBD2 might be the D (5 bases). The germline gives CDR1 SGHRS, CDR2 YFSETQ. The CDR3 loop spans 14 amino acids. V was pared by 3 bases and J by 0 bases, with 8 bases between. CDR3 loop: CASSSRTSTDTQYF. CDR3 DNA sequence: TGCGCCAGCAGCTCAAGGACTAGCACAGATACGCAGTATTTT.

The chain links TRBV11-3 to TRBJ2-3; 9 bases are shared with TRBD2. Per the germline V gene, CDR1 is SGHNT and CDR2 is YENEEA. Losses at the gene ends were 5 bases for V and 6 bases for J; bases not matched to a gene: 12. This CDR3 has 16 amino acids. The CDR3, as DNA: TGTGCCAGCAGCCAGGGACTAGCTTCTGGCGGGGATACGCAGTATTTT. Translation: CASSQGLASGGDTQYF.

V and J are TRBV4-3 and TRBJ2-5; D unresolved. The V end lost 2 bases, the J end lost 2 bases, and 6 bases lay between the germline ends. The germline V gene has CDR1 LGHNA and CDR2 YSLEER. This CDR3 comprises 13 residues. The CDR3 sequence is CASSQRSQETQYF. The CDR3 nucleotides read TGCGCCAGCAGCCAACGCAGTCAAGAGACCCAGTACTTC.

The chain employs TRBV20-1 and TRBJ2-7; TRBD1 or TRBD2 may be the D gene (5 bases each). CDR3 length: 16 residues. The ends were cut back, 0 bases at V and 0 bases at J, with 15 bases in the middle. From germline, CDR1 is DFQATT and CDR2 SNEGSKA (reference sequence). CDR3 loop: CSAREWETASSYEQYF. The CDR3 DNA reads as TGCAGTGCTAGAGAGTGGGAGACAGCCTCCTCCTACGAGCAGTACTTC.

This clonotype was recorded a few times. The CDR3 region has the DNA TGTGCCAGCAGTGCTACCCTCGGGACAGGGGCCAACATATATACGCAGTATTTT. Its protein product is CASSATLGTGANIYTQYF. This chain links TRBV2 with TRBJ2-3; 10 positions match TRBD1. Trimming removed 4 bases from V and 7 bases from J; junction bases left unmatched: 17. The CDR3 totals 18 residues. Germline-derived CDR1 and CDR2 are SNHLY and FYNNEI.

This clonotype has more than one count but fewer than ten. J is TRBJ2-3 and V is TRBV11-2; TRBD2 agrees at 7 bases. CDR3 length: 14 amino acids. The J segment lost 12 bases and the V segment lost 5 bases, leaving 14 bases of the junction unmatched. CDR1 and CDR2 from the germline V gene are SGHAT and FQNNGV. The CDR3 reads CASSPAARGYRQYF. CDR3 bases: TGTGCCAGCAGCCCCGCAGCGCGGGGGTACCGACAGTATTTT.

The chain is built from TRBV7-2 and TRBJ2-3; possibly TRBD2 for D (5 bases). Germline values: CDR1 SGHTA, CDR2 FQGNSA. The CDR3 loop spans 14 amino acids. V lost 2 bases to trimming and J lost 3 bases, with 9 bases between them. Here the CDR3 reads CASSLLAGTDTQYF. The CDR3, as DNA: TGTGCCAGCAGCTTACTAGCCGGAACAGATACGCAGTATTTT.

This clonotype has a count of ten or more. The chain uses TRBV20-1 and TRBJ2-7; D gene unclear. The V gene's germline CDR1 is DFQATT and CDR2 SNEGSKA (reference sequence). V lost 0 bases, J lost 4 bases, and 19 bases lay in between. The CDR3 sequence is 16 residues long. Here the CDR3 reads CSARDRRQDVSYEQYF. CDR3 coding DNA: TGCAGTGCTAGAGATAGAAGGCAGGATGTTAGTTACGAGCAGTACTTC.

This chain connects TRBV5-4 to TRBJ1-2; 7 bases fit TRBD1. V was clipped by 2 bases and J by 8 bases; unmatched bases: 12. Germline V gives CDR1 SGHNT, CDR2 YYREEE (reference sequence). The CDR3 consists of 15 residues. CDR3 residues: CASSFPKDRAGGYTF. The DNA of the CDR3 is TGTGCCAGCAGCTTTCCGAAAGACAGGGCGGGGGGCTACACCTTC.

The chain uses TRBV28 and TRBJ2-5; D is perhaps TRBD2 (7 bases). Germline V CDR1 and CDR2: MDHEN, SYDVKM. V lost 7 bases and J lost 1, with 13 bases in between. The CDR3 runs 14 residues. CDR3 in amino acids: CASKEGGPQETQYF. CDR3 nucleotides: TGTGCCAGCAAGGAGGGGGGGCCCCAAGAGACCCAGTACTTC.

This clonotype occurred many times. The chain uses TRBV6-5 and TRBJ2-1, with 11 bases fitting TRBD2. Germline assignment: CDR1 MNHEY and CDR2 SVGAGI. The CDR3 sequence is 15 residues long. With 2 bases clipped from V and 7 bases from J, the junction kept 4 bases outside the gene matches. As DNA, the CDR3 is TGTGCCAGCAGTTACCCGGGACTAGCGGAAAATGAGCAGTTCTTC. This codes for CASSYPGLAENEQFF.

This clonotype was detected only a few times. The chain couples TRBV11-2 to TRBJ2-1; D ambiguous. Germline CDR1 is SGHAT and CDR2 is FQNNGV. This CDR3 comprises 13 residues. Trimming removed 2 bases from V and 4 bases from J, with 6 bases in between. The CDR3 DNA sequence: TGTGCCAGCAGCTTATTCCTATACAATGAGCAGTTCTTC. It translates to CASSLFLYNEQFF.

This chain uses TRBV7-8 with TRBJ1-3; D may be TRBD1 (5 bases). This CDR3 comprises 14 residues. Trimming removed 4 bases at V and 5 bases at J, with 12 bases between. Germline loops: CDR1 SGHVS, CDR2 FQNEAQ. The chain's CDR3 is CASSSMRGRNTIYF. CDR3 nucleotide sequence: TGTGCCAGCAGCTCGATGCGGGGCAGAAACACCATATATTTT. The full variable domain, in which reference TRBV7-8 and TRBJ1-3 provide the parts outside the CDR3, is GAGVSQSPRYKVAKRGQDVALRCDPISGHVSLFWYQQALGQGPEFLTYFQNEAQLDKSGLPSDRFFAERPEGSVSTLKIQRTQQEDSAVYLCASSSMRGRNTIYFGEGSWLTVV.

This clonotype has only a few counts. The V call is TRBV12-3 or TRBV12-4, the J call TRBJ2-7; 10 bases are a match to TRBD2. Trimming at V came to 0 bases and at J to 2 bases, leaving 1 base not matched to a gene. The CDR3 is made up of 15 amino acids. The CDR3 coding sequence is TGTGCCAGCAGTTTAGCTCTAGCGGGGGCCTACGAGCAGTACGTC. Translated, it gives CASSLALAGAYEQYV.